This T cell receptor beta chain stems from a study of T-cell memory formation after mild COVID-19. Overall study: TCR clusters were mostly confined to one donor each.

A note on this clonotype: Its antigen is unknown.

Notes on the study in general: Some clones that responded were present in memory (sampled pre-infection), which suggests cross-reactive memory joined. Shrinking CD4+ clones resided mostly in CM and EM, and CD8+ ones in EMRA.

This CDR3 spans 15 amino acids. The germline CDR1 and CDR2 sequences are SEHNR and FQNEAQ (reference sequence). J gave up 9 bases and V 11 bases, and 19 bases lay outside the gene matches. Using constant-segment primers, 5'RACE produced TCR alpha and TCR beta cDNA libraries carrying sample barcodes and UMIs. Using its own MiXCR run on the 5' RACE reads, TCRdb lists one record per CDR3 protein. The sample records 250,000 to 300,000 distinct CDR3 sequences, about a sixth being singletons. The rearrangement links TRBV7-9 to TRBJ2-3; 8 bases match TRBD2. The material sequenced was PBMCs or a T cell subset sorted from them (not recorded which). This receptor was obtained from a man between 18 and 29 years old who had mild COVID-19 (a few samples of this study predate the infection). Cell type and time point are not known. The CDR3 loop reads CASSEGLAGSGTQYF. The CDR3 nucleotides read TGTGCCTCTTCGGAGGGCCTAGCGGGTTCTGGGACGCAGTATTTT.